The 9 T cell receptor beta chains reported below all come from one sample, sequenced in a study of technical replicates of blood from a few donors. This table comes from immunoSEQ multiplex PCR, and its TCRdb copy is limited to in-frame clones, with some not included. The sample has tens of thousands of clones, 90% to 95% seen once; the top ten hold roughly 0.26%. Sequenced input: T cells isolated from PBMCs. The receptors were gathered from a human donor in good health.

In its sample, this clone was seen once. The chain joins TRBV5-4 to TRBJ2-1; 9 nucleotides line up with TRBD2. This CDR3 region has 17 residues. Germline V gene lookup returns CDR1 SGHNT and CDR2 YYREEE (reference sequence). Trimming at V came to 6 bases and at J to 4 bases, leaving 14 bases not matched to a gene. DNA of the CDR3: TGTGCCAGCACCCTCGGGGGTGGCGGGAGGGGGTACAATGAGCAGTTCTTC. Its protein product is CASTLGGGGRGYNEQFF.

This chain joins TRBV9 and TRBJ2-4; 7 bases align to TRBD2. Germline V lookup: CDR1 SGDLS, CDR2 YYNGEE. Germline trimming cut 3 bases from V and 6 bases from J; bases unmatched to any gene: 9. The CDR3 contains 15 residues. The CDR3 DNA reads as TGTGCCAGCAGCGCGGGGAGGGGTCAAGGAAACATTCAGTACTTC. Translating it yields CASSAGRGQGNIQYF.

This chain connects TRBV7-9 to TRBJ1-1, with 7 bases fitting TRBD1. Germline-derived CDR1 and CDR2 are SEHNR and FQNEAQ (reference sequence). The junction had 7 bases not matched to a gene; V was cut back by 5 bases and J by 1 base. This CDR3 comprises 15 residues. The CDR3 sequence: CASSPIQGPNTEAFF. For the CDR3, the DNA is TGTGCCAGCAGCCCCATACAGGGGCCGAACACTGAAGCTTTCTTT.

CDR3 region: CASSSAVSLLQETQYF. In nucleotides, the CDR3 is TGTGCCAGCAGCTCAGCCGTATCCCTCCTCCAAGAGACCCAGTACTTC. This sequence joins TRBV7-9 and TRBJ2-5; D gene ambiguous. V was clipped by 4 bases and J by 1 base, with 16 bases between them. The germline CDR1 and CDR2 sequences are SEHNR and FQNEAQ (reference sequence). The CDR3 runs 16 residues. Supplemented by reference TRBV7-9 and TRBJ2-5, the full variable domain reads DTGVSQNPRHKITKRGQNVTFRCDPISEHNRLYWYRQTLGQGPEFLTYFQNEAQLEKSRLLSDRFSAERPKGSFSTLEIQRTEQGDSAMYLCASSSAVSLLQETQYFGPGTRLLVL.

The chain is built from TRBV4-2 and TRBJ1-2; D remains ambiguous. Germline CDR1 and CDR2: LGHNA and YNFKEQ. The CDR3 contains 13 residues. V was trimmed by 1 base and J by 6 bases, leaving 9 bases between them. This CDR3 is CASSQGSTDGYTF. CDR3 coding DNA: TGTGCCAGCAGCCAAGGATCTACCGATGGCTACACCTTC.

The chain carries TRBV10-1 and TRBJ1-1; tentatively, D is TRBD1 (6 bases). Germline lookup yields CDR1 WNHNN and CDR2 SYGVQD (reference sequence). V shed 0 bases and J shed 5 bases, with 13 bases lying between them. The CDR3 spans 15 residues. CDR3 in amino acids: CASSESTGWRTEAFF. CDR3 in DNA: TGCGCCAGCAGTGAGTCGACAGGCTGGAGGACTGAAGCTTTCTTT.

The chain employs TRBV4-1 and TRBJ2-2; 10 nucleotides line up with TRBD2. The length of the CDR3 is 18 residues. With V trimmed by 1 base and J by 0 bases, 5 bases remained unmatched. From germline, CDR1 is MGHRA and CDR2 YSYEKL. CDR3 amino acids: CASSQVTSGVSNTGELFF. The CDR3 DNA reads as TGCGCCAGCAGCCAAGTCACTAGCGGGGTCTCGAACACCGGGGAGCTGTTTTTT.

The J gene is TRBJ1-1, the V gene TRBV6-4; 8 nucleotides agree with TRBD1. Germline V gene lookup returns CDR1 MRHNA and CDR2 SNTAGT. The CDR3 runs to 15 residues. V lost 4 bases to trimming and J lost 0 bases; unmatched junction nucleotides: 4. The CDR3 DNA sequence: TGTGCCAGCAGTGTAAGACAGGGGTTGAACACTGAAGCTTTCTTT. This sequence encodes CASSVRQGLNTEAFF.

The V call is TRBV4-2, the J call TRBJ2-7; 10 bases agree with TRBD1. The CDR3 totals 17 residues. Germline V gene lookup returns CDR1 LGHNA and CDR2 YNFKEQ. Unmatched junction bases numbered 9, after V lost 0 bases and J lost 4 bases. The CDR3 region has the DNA TGTGCCAGCAGCCAAGAACTGGAGGGGACAGGGGTATACGAGCAGTACTTC. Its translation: CASSQELEGTGVYEQYF.